This T cell receptor beta chain appears in the sequencing data of a study of Ad26.COV2.S vaccination and SARS-CoV-2 variants. General study findings and limits: Spike-specific TCR breadth ran higher among vaccine recipients than placebo recipients. Possibly, TCR breadth and depth analyses underestimated total T cell responses.

This CDR3 is built from 12 residues. V was shortened by 5 bases and J by 2 bases, with 3 bases between the two germline ends. Germline CDR1 reads SEHNR; CDR2 reads FQNEAQ (reference sequence). Treatment denoted: roughly 20 received Ad26.COV2.S at low or high dose, single or two shots; about 5 received placebo; per-sample allocation not given. Sample collection was performed on day 63 after the first vaccine or placebo injection. A Boston donor was an adult aged 18-55 years. Points on this clone: The antigen remains unidentified. At the DNA level, this CDR3 is encoded by other sequences in the same sample as well.

Clones were read by immunoSEQ multiplex PCR, and TCRdb kept only the in-frame ones, dropping some. This sample has about 480,000 clones, with roughly nine tenths found just once. The chain joins TRBV7-9 to TRBJ2-2; D is undetermined. The TCR originated in a person between 18 and 65 years old who received the Ad26.COV2.S COVID-19 vaccine or a placebo. The sample in question was peripheral blood, obtained in a trial of Ad26.COV2.S vaccine versus placebo. The CDR3 protein is CASSPNTGELFF. In DNA, the CDR3 is TGTGCCAGCAGCCCTAACACCGGGGAGCTGTTTTTT.